These T cell receptor beta chains were read from a single sample in a study of early T cells in non-severe SARS-CoV-2 infection. MiXCR, applied by TCRdb to the 5' RACE reads, yields one record per CDR3 protein. This table has approximately 97,000 distinct CDR3 sequences, about 10% appearing once. The starting material was whole blood, obtained at baseline. These receptors were collected from an adult who was a healthcare worker with PCR-confirmed SARS-CoV-2 infection or an uninfected control (not recorded which). Each CDR3 is given with its conserved first and last residue. D genes are given only for firm matches. Size values are once, few and many counts, or a class for expanded clones, and some rows have none.

D gene: TRBD2
V gene: TRBV29-1
clone size: NA
J gene: TRBJ2-7
CDR3 protein: CSVMGLAGDSYEQYF
CDR3 DNA: TGCAGCGTGATGGGACTAGCGGGAGACTCCTACGAGCAGTACTTC

D gene: TRBD1
V gene: TRBV7-6
clone size: few
J gene: TRBJ2-1
CDR3 protein: CASSLTGGHLDEQFF
CDR3 DNA: TGTGCCAGCAGTCTCACAGGGGGCCACTTGGATGAGCAGTTCTTC

D gene: TRBD2
V gene: TRBV7-2
clone size: NA
J gene: TRBJ2-1
CDR3 protein: CASSLLAGVAYNEQFF
CDR3 DNA: TGTGCCAGCAGCCTTCTAGCGGGAGTGGCCTACAATGAGCAGTTCTTC

D gene: TRBD2
V gene: TRBV5-1
clone size: few
J gene: TRBJ2-1
CDR3 protein: CASSLVGLAASYNEQFF
CDR3 DNA: TGCGCCAGCAGCTTGGTAGGACTAGCGGCCTCCTACAATGAGCAGTTCTTC

D gene: NA
V gene: TRBV3-1
clone size: many
J gene: TRBJ2-5
CDR3 protein: CASSPPGYPETQYF
CDR3 DNA: TGTGCCAGCAGCCCTCCAGGGTATCCAGAGACCCAGTACTTC

D gene: TRBD2
V gene: TRBV29-1
clone size: few
J gene: TRBJ2-1
CDR3 protein: CSVAGTSGSSYNEQFF
CDR3 DNA: TGCAGCGTCGCCGGGACTAGCGGGAGCTCCTACAATGAGCAGTTCTTC

D gene: NA
V gene: TRBV6-5
clone size: many
J gene: TRBJ2-2
CDR3 protein: CASSNRGIVNTGELFF
CDR3 DNA: TGTGCCAGCAGTAACCGGGGGATCGTGAACACCGGGGAGCTGTTTTTT

D gene: NA
V gene: TRBV2
clone size: many
J gene: TRBJ1-2
CDR3 protein: CASRKDVGEGGYTF
CDR3 DNA: TGTGCCAGCAGAAAAGATGTGGGAGAGGGAGGCTACACCTTC

D gene: NA
V gene: TRBV7-9
clone size: NA
J gene: TRBJ2-3
CDR3 protein: CASSFAETDTQYF
CDR3 DNA: TGTGCCAGCAGCTTTGCGGAGACAGATACGCAGTATTTT

D gene: TRBD1
V gene: TRBV5-6
clone size: NA
J gene: TRBJ2-7
CDR3 protein: CASSSSLDRAYEQYF
CDR3 DNA: TGTGCCAGCAGCTCCTCCTTAGACAGGGCCTACGAGCAGTACTTC

D gene: NA
V gene: TRBV6-5
clone size: NA
J gene: TRBJ2-7
CDR3 protein: CASSEDGTYEQYF
CDR3 DNA: TGTGCCAGCAGTGAGGACGGAACCTACGAGCAGTACTTC

D gene: NA
V gene: TRBV29-1
clone size: NA
J gene: TRBJ2-3
CDR3 protein: CSVEDLLDLVTDTQYF
CDR3 DNA: TGCAGCGTTGAAGATCTGCTAGACCTCGTCACAGATACGCAGTATTTT

D gene: NA
V gene: TRBV4-1
clone size: many
J gene: TRBJ1-5
CDR3 protein: CASSQTQGFGGNQPQHF
CDR3 DNA: TGCGCCAGCAGCCAGACACAGGGTTTTGGAGGCAATCAGCCCCAGCATTTT

D gene: NA
V gene: TRBV12-5
clone size: few
J gene: TRBJ1-5
CDR3 protein: CASAPPSGPQHF
CDR3 DNA: TGTGCTAGTGCCCCGCCGTCAGGGCCCCAGCATTTT

D gene: NA
V gene: TRBV27
clone size: NA
J gene: TRBJ2-2
CDR3 protein: CASSIVGNTGELFF
CDR3 DNA: TGTGCCAGCAGTATAGTCGGGAACACCGGGGAGCTGTTTTTT

D gene: TRBD1
V gene: TRBV29-1
clone size: few
J gene: TRBJ2-5
CDR3 protein: CSVLQGGETQYF
CDR3 DNA: TGCAGCGTTCTACAGGGGGGAGAGACCCAGTACTTC

D gene: TRBD1
V gene: TRBV24-1
clone size: NA
J gene: TRBJ1-2
CDR3 protein: CATSEAGQGGGYGYTF
CDR3 DNA: TGTGCCACCAGTGAGGCCGGACAGGGGGGCGGCTATGGCTACACCTTC

D gene: NA
V gene: TRBV29-1
clone size: few
J gene: TRBJ1-1
CDR3 protein: CSVARSVLEAFF
CDR3 DNA: TGCAGCGTTGCCCGGTCGGTCCTTGAAGCTTTCTTT

D gene: NA
V gene: TRBV20-1
clone size: NA
J gene: TRBJ1-2
CDR3 protein: CSAVDNYGYTF
CDR3 DNA: TGCAGTGCTGTGGACAACTATGGCTACACCTTC

D gene: TRBD2
V gene: TRBV29-1
clone size: many
J gene: TRBJ2-3
CDR3 protein: CSVAPAGGLGDTQYF
CDR3 DNA: TGCAGCGTTGCCCCAGCGGGGGGCCTTGGAGATACGCAGTATTTT

D gene: TRBD1
V gene: TRBV19
clone size: few
J gene: TRBJ2-2
CDR3 protein: CASSRGQGTGELFF
CDR3 DNA: TGTGCCAGTAGTAGGGGACAGGGGACCGGGGAGCTGTTTTTT

D gene: NA
V gene: TRBV12-3/TRBV12-4
clone size: many
J gene: TRBJ1-4
CDR3 protein: CASSLKANEKLFF
CDR3 DNA: TGTGCCAGCAGTTTAAAGGCTAATGAAAAACTGTTTTTT

D gene: NA
V gene: TRBV6-6
clone size: NA
J gene: TRBJ2-7
CDR3 protein: CASSQSPGSGYNSYEQYF
CDR3 DNA: TGTGCCAGCAGTCAGTCCCCGGGCTCGGGCTACAACTCCTACGAGCAGTACTTC

D gene: NA
V gene: TRBV13
clone size: few
J gene: TRBJ2-1
CDR3 protein: CASSPSLDPEQFF
CDR3 DNA: TGTGCCAGCAGCCCGTCACTAGACCCTGAGCAGTTCTTC

D gene: NA
V gene: TRBV27
clone size: few
J gene: TRBJ2-3
CDR3 protein: CASSLRSPADTQYF
CDR3 DNA: TGTGCCAGCAGTTTAAGGTCGCCGGCAGATACGCAGTATTTT

D gene: NA
V gene: TRBV5-4
clone size: many
J gene: TRBJ2-7
CDR3 protein: CASSFDTYEQYF
CDR3 DNA: TGTGCCAGCAGCTTTGACACCTACGAGCAGTACTTC

D gene: NA
V gene: TRBV20-1
clone size: few
J gene: TRBJ1-2
CDR3 protein: CSARNRQIQNYGYTF
CDR3 DNA: TGCAGTGCTAGAAATAGACAGATCCAGAACTATGGCTACACCTTC

D gene: TRBD2
V gene: TRBV20-1
clone size: NA
J gene: TRBJ2-1
CDR3 protein: CSARDLGLAGKVKQFF
CDR3 DNA: TGCAGTGCTAGAGACCTCGGACTAGCGGGGAAGGTAAAGCAGTTCTTC

D gene: NA
V gene: TRBV5-6
clone size: NA
J gene: TRBJ1-3
CDR3 protein: CASSLWTEGGNTIYF
CDR3 DNA: TGTGCCAGCAGTCTTTGGACAGAGGGTGGAAACACCATATATTTT

D gene: NA
V gene: TRBV20-1
clone size: many
J gene: TRBJ2-1
CDR3 protein: CSASGYNEQFF
CDR3 DNA: TGCAGTGCTTCGGGATACAATGAGCAGTTCTTC

D gene: TRBD2
V gene: TRBV30
clone size: NA
J gene: TRBJ2-3
CDR3 protein: CAWSRLAGPADTQYF
CDR3 DNA: TGTGCCTGGAGCCGACTAGCGGGACCCGCAGATACGCAGTATTTT

D gene: NA
V gene: TRBV19
clone size: NA
J gene: TRBJ2-1
CDR3 protein: CASSLPGAQTNNEQFF
CDR3 DNA: TGTGCCAGTAGCCTCCCGGGGGCGCAAACAAACAATGAGCAGTTCTTC

D gene: NA
V gene: TRBV10-1
clone size: few
J gene: TRBJ2-3
CDR3 protein: CASGEGHWSTDTQYF
CDR3 DNA: TGCGCCAGCGGAGAGGGACACTGGAGCACAGATACGCAGTATTTT

D gene: NA
V gene: TRBV15
clone size: many
J gene: TRBJ2-7
CDR3 protein: CATSRDPGSYEQYF
CDR3 DNA: TGTGCCACCAGCAGAGATCCGGGATCCTACGAGCAGTACTTC

D gene: NA
V gene: TRBV24-1
clone size: few
J gene: TRBJ1-2
CDR3 protein: CATSDLAFGYTF
CDR3 DNA: TGTGCCACCAGTGATTTGGCGTTTGGCTACACCTTC

D gene: NA
V gene: TRBV11-2
clone size: many
J gene: TRBJ2-3
CDR3 protein: CASSLAGPDTQYF
CDR3 DNA: TGTGCCAGCAGCTTAGCGGGCCCAGATACGCAGTATTTT

D gene: NA
V gene: TRBV7-6
clone size: many
J gene: TRBJ2-1
CDR3 protein: CASSLTGGNEQFF
CDR3 DNA: TGTGCCAGCAGCTTAACCGGGGGAAATGAGCAGTTCTTC

D gene: NA
V gene: TRBV20-1
clone size: NA
J gene: TRBJ2-1
CDR3 protein: CSAAHHNEQFF
CDR3 DNA: TGCAGTGCTGCCCATCACAATGAGCAGTTCTTC

D gene: TRBD1
V gene: TRBV5-1
clone size: few
J gene: TRBJ2-2
CDR3 protein: CASSRLGQDTGELFF
CDR3 DNA: TGCGCCAGCAGCCGCCTGGGACAGGACACCGGGGAGCTGTTTTTT

D gene: TRBD2
V gene: TRBV7-3
clone size: NA
J gene: TRBJ2-2
CDR3 protein: CASSPLTGGGRGELFF
CDR3 DNA: TGTGCCAGCAGCCCCCTAACGGGGGGAGGAAGAGGGGAGCTGTTTTTT

D gene: TRBD1
V gene: TRBV5-4
clone size: few
J gene: TRBJ1-1
CDR3 protein: CASSSGGKTEAFF
CDR3 DNA: TGTGCCAGCAGCTCAGGGGGAAAGACTGAAGCTTTCTTT

D gene: NA
V gene: TRBV20-1
clone size: NA
J gene: TRBJ2-7
CDR3 protein: CSASGEEQYF
CDR3 DNA: TGCAGTGCTAGCGGCGAGGAGCAGTACTTC

D gene: NA
V gene: TRBV12-5
clone size: few
J gene: TRBJ2-1
CDR3 protein: CASGLGTLDDEQFF
CDR3 DNA: TGTGCTAGTGGTTTGGGGACACTGGACGATGAGCAGTTCTTC

D gene: NA
V gene: TRBV15
clone size: few
J gene: TRBJ2-3
CDR3 protein: CATSRGAVAGTDTQYF
CDR3 DNA: TGTGCCACCAGCAGGGGGGCCGTGGCAGGAACAGATACGCAGTATTTT

D gene: NA
V gene: TRBV20-1
clone size: NA
J gene: TRBJ1-1
CDR3 protein: CSARGIQGAEAFF
CDR3 DNA: TGCAGTGCTAGAGGAATACAGGGTGCTGAAGCTTTCTTT

D gene: NA
V gene: TRBV5-8
clone size: NA
J gene: TRBJ1-3
CDR3 protein: CASSLSGSGNTIYF
CDR3 DNA: TGTGCCAGCAGCTTGTCGGGCTCTGGAAACACCATATATTTT

D gene: NA
V gene: TRBV27
clone size: many
J gene: TRBJ2-3
CDR3 protein: CASRRLSTDTQYF
CDR3 DNA: TGTGCCAGCAGGCGGCTTTCCACAGATACGCAGTATTTT

D gene: TRBD2
V gene: TRBV6-5
clone size: NA
J gene: TRBJ2-1
CDR3 protein: CASSSGPAGVDNEQFF
CDR3 DNA: TGTGCCAGCAGCTCGGGGCCAGCGGGAGTAGACAATGAGCAGTTCTTC

D gene: NA
V gene: TRBV2
clone size: few
J gene: TRBJ2-3
CDR3 protein: CASRSEGRTDTQYF
CDR3 DNA: TGTGCCAGCAGAAGCGAGGGCCGCACAGATACGCAGTATTTT

D gene: NA
V gene: TRBV5-6
clone size: many
J gene: TRBJ1-5
CDR3 protein: CASSLYIGGQPQHF
CDR3 DNA: TGTGCCAGCAGCTTATATATAGGGGGTCAGCCCCAGCATTTT

D gene: NA
V gene: TRBV6-5
clone size: many
J gene: TRBJ2-1
CDR3 protein: CASSYFLTNNEQFF
CDR3 DNA: TGTGCCAGCAGTTACTTTTTGACCAACAATGAGCAGTTCTTC

D gene: NA
V gene: TRBV20-1
clone size: NA
J gene: TRBJ2-1
CDR3 protein: CSARDSHLYGTPYNEQFF
CDR3 DNA: TGCAGTGCTAGAGACTCCCACCTCTACGGAACACCATACAATGAGCAGTTCTTC

D gene: NA
V gene: TRBV10-3
clone size: NA
J gene: TRBJ1-1
CDR3 protein: CAISRTTENTEAFF
CDR3 DNA: TGTGCCATCAGCAGAACGACAGAGAACACTGAAGCTTTCTTT

D gene: NA
V gene: TRBV10-2
clone size: NA
J gene: TRBJ2-5
CDR3 protein: CAGGGSFWQTQYF
CDR3 DNA: TGCGCCGGCGGCGGGTCTTTCTGGCAGACCCAGTACTTC